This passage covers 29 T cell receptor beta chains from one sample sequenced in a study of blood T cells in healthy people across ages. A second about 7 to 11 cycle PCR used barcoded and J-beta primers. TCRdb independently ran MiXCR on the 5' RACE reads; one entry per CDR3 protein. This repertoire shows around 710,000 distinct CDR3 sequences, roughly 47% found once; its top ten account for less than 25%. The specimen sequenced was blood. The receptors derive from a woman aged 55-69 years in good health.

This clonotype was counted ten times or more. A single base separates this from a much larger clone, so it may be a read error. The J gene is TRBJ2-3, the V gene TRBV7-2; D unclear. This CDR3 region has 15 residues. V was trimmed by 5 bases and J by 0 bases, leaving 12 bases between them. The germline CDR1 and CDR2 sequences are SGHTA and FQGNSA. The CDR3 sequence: CASSQRRASTDTQYF. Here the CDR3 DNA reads TGTGCCAGCAGCCAAAGGCGAGCGAGCACAGATACGCAGTATTTT.

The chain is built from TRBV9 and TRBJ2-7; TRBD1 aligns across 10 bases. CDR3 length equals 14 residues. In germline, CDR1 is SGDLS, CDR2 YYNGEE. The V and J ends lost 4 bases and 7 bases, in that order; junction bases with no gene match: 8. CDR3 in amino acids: CASSRGGTGDEQYF. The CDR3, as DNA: TGTGCCAGCAGCAGAGGCGGGACAGGGGATGAGCAGTACTTC.

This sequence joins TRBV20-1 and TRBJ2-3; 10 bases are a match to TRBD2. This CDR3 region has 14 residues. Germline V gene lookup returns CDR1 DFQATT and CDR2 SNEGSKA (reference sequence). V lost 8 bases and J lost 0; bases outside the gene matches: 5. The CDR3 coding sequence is TGCAGTACTCCTAGCGGGGGTAGCACAGATACGCAGTATTTT. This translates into CSTPSGGSTDTQYF.

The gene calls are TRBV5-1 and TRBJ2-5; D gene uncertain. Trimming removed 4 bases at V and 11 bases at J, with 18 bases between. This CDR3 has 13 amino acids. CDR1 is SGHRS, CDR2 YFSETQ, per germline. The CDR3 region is CASSPDGPYGQYF. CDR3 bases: TGCGCCAGCAGCCCGGACGGACCCTACGGGCAGTACTTC.

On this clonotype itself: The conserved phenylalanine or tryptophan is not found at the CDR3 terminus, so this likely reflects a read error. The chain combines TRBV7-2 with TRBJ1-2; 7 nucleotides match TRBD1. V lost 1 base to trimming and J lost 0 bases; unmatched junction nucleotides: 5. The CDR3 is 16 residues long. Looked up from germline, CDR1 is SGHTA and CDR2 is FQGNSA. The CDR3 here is CASSLVYRGANYGYTS. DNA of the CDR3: TGTGCCAGCAGCTTAGTTTACAGGGGAGCTAACTATGGCTACACCTCC.

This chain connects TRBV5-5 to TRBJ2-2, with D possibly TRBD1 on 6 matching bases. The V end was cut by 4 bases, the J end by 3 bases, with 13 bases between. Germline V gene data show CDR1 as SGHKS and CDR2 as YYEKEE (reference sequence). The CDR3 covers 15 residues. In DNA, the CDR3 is TGTGCCAGCAGCAACAGGGTAACGGACACCGGGGAGCTGTTTTTT. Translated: CASSNRVTDTGELFF.

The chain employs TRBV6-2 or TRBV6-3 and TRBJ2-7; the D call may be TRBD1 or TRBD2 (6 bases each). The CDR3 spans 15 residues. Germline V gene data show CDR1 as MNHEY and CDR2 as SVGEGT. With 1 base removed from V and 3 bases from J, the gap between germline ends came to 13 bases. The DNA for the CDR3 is TGTGCCAGCAGTTACTGGCAGGGGAGGATCTACGAGCAGTACTTC. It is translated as CASSYWQGRIYEQYF.

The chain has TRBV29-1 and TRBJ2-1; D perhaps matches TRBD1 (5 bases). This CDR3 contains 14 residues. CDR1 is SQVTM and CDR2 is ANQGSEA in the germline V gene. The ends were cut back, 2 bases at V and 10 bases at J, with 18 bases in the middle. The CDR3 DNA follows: TGCAGCGTTGAAATCGTAGGTGGGGCTTACGAGCAGTTCTTC. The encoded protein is CSVEIVGGAYEQFF.

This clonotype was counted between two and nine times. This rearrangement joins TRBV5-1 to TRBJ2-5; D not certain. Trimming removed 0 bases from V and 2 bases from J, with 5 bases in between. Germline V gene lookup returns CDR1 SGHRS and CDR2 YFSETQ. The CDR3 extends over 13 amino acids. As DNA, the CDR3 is TGCGCCAGCAGCTTGGACGGACAAGAGACCCAGTACTTC. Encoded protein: CASSLDGQETQYF.

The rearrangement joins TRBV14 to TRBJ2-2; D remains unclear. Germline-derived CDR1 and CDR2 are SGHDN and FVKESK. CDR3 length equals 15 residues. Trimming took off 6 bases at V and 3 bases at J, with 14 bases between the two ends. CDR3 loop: CASRPRGLDTGELFF. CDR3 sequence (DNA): TGTGCCAGCAGACCGAGAGGATTAGACACCGGGGAGCTGTTTTTT.

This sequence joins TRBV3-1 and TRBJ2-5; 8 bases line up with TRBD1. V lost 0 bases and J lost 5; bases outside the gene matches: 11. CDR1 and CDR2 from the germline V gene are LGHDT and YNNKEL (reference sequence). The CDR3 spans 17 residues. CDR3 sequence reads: CASSQDYAAGGMETQYF. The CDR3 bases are TGTGCCAGCAGCCAAGATTACGCCGCAGGGGGCATGGAGACCCAGTACTTC.

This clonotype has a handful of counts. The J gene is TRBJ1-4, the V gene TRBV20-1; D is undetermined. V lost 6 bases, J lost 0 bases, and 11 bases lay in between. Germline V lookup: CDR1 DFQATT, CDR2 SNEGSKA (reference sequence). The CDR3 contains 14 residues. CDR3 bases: TGCAGTGCACGGATCACGGCAACTAATGAAAAACTGTTTTTT. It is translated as CSARITATNEKLFF.

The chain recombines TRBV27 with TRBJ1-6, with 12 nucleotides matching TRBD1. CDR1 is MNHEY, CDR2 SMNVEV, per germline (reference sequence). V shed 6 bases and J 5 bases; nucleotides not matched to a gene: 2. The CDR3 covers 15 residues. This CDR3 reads CASRGQGAHNSPLHF. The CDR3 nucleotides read TGTGCCAGCAGGGGACAGGGGGCGCATAATTCACCCCTCCACTTT.

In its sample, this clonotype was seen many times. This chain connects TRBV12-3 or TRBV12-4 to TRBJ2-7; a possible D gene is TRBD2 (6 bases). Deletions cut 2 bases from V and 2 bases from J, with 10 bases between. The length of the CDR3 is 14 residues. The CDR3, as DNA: TGTGCCAGCAGTTTATTAGCGGATGCCTACGAGCAGTACTTC. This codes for CASSLLADAYEQYF.

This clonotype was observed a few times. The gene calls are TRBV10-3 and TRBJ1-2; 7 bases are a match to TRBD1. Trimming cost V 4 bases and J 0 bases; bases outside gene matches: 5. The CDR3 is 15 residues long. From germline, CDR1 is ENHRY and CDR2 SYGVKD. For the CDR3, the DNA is TGTGCCATCAGTGGCGGGACAGTGACTAACTATGGCTACACCTTC. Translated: CAISGGTVTNYGYTF.

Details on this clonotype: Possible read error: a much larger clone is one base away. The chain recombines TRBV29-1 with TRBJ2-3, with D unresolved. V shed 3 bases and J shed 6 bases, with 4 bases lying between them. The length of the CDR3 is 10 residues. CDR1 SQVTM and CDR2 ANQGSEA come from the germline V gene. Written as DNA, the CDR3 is TGCAGCGTTGATCATGATACGCAGTATTTT. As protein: CSVDHDTQYF.

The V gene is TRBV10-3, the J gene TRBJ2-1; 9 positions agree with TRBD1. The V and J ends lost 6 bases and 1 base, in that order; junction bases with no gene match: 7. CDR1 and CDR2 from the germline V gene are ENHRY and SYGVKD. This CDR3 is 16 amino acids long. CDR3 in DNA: TGTGCCATCAGACCCTCCGGGACAGGGTCCTACAATGAGCAGTTCTTC. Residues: CAIRPSGTGSYNEQFF.

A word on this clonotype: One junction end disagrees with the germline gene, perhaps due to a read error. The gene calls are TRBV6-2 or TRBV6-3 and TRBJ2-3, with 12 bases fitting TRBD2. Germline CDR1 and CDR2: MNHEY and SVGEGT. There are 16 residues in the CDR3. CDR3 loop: CASNPWTSGVADAQYF. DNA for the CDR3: TGTGCCAGCAATCCCTGGACTAGCGGGGTCGCAGATGCGCAGTATTTT.

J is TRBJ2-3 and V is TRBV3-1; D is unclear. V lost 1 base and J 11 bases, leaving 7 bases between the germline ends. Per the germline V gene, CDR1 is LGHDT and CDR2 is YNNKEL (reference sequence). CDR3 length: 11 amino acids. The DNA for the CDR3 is TGTGCCAGCAGCCAAGGGCGAGTGCAGTATTTT. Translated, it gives CASSQGRVQYF.

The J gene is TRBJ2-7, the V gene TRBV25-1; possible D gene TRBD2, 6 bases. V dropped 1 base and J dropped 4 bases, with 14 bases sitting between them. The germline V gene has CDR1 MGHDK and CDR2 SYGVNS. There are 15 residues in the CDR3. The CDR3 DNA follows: TGTGCCAGCAGTGAATTGGATAGCGGACCGTACGAGCAGTACTTC. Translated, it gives CASSELDSGPYEQYF.

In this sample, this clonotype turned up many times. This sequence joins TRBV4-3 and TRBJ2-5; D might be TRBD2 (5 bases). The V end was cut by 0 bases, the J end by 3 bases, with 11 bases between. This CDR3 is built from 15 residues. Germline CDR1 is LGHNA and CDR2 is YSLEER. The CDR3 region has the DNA TGCGCCAGCAGCCAAGATTTCTCGAGGGAAGAGACCCAGTACTTC. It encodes CASSQDFSREETQYF.

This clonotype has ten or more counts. The CDR3 DNA reads TGCAGTGTTACCGGGACGGGTAGTTACGAGCAGTACTTC. It codes for CSVTGTGSYEQYF. J is TRBJ2-7 and V is TRBV29-1; either TRBD1 or TRBD2 may supply D (5 bases each). The CDR3 has 13 amino acids. The germline CDR1 and CDR2 sequences are SQVTM and ANQGSEA.

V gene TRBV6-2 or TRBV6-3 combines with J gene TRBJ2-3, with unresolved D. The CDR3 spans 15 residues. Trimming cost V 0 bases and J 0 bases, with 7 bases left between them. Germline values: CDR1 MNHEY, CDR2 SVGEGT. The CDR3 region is CASSYSITSTDTQYF. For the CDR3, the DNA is TGTGCCAGCAGTTACTCCATTACTAGCACAGATACGCAGTATTTT.

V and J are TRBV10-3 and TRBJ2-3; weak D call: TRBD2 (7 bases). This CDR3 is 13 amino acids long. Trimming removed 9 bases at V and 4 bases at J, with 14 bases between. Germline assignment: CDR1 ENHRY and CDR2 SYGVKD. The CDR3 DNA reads TGTGCCATGGGGGAGGGGGGCGCAGATACGCAGTATTTT. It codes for CAMGEGGADTQYF.

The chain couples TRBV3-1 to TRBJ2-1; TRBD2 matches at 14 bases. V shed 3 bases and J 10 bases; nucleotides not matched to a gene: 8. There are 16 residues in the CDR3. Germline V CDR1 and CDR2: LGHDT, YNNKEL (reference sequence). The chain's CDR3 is CASSHRGLAGVGEQFF. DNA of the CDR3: TGTGCCAGCAGCCATCGGGGACTAGCGGGGGTCGGGGAGCAGTTCTTC.

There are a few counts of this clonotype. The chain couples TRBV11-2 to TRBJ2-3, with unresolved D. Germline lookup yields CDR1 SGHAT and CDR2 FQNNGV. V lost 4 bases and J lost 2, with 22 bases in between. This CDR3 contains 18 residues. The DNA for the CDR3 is TGTGCCAGCAGCTCGTTCCTCAATAGCAGAGCATCCACAGATACGCAGTATTTT. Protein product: CASSSFLNSRASTDTQYF.

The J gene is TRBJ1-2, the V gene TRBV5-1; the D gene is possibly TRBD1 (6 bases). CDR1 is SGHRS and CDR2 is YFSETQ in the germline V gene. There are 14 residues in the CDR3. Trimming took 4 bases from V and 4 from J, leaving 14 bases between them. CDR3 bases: TGCGCCAGCAGCCCGCCGGACAGCGGCTATGGCTACACCTTC. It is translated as CASSPPDSGYGYTF.

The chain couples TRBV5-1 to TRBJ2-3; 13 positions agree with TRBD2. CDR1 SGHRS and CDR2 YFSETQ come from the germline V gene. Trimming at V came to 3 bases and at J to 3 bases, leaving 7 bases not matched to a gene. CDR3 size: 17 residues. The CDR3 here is CASSSSTSGGATDTQYF. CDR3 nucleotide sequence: TGCGCCAGCAGCTCCTCAACTAGCGGGGGGGCAACAGATACGCAGTATTTT.

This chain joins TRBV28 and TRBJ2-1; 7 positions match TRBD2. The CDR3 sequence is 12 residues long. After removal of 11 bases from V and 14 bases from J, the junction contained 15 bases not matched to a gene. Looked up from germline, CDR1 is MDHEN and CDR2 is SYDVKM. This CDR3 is CACTDNRDYEFF. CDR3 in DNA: TGTGCCTGCACCGATAACCGGGACTACGAGTTCTTC.